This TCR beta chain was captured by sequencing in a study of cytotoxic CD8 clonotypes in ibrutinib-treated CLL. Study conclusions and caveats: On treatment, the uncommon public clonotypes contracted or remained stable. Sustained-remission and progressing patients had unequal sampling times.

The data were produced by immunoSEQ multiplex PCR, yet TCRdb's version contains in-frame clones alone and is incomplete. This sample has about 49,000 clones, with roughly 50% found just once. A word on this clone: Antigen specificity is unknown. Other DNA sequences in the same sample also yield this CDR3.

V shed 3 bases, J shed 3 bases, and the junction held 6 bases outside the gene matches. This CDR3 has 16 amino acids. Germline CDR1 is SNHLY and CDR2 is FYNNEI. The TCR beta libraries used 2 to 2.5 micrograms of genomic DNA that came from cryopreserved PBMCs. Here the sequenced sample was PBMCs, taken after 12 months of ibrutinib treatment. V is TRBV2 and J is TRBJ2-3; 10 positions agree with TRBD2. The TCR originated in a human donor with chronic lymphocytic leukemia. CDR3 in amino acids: CASSERASGRTDTQYF. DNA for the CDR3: TGTGCCAGCAGTGAGAGAGCTAGCGGGAGAACAGATACGCAGTATTTT.